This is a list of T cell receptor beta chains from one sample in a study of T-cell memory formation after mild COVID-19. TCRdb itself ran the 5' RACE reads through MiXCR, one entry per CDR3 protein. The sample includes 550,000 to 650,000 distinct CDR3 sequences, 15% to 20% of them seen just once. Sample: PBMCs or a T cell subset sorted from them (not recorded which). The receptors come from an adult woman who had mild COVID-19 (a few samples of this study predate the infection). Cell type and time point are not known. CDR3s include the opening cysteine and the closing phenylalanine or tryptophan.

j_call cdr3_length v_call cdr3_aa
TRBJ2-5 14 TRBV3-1 CASSVTIYQETQYF
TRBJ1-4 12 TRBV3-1 CASSQGQSTPVF
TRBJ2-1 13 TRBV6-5 CASKRDRYNEQFF
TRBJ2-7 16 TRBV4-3 CASSQDFGTSGLGQYF
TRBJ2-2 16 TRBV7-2 CASSLTWASNTGELLF
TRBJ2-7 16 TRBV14 CASSQEGNFGSYEQYF
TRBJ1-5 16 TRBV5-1 CASSLDGTGNNQPQHF
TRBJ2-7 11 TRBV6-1 CASSEVGEQYF
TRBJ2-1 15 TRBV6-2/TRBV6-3 CASSLPGASSNEQFF
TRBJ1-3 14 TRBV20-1 CSARSRTDGNTIYF
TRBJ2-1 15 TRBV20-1 CSVTTGTSANNEQFF
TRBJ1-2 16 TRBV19 CASSTSKGQGFYGYTF
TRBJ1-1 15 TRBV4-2 CASSQDGGLNTEAFF
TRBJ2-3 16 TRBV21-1 CASSKGQGCATDTQYF
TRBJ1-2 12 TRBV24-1 CATSELGYGYTF
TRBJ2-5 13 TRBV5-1 CASSSPSQETQYF
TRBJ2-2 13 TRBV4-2 CASSQEETGELFF
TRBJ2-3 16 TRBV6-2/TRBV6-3 CASSSRAGSGREEQYF
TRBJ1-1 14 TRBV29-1 CSATPQGGRTEAFF
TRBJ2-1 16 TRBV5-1 CASRWSMGTGGTEQFF